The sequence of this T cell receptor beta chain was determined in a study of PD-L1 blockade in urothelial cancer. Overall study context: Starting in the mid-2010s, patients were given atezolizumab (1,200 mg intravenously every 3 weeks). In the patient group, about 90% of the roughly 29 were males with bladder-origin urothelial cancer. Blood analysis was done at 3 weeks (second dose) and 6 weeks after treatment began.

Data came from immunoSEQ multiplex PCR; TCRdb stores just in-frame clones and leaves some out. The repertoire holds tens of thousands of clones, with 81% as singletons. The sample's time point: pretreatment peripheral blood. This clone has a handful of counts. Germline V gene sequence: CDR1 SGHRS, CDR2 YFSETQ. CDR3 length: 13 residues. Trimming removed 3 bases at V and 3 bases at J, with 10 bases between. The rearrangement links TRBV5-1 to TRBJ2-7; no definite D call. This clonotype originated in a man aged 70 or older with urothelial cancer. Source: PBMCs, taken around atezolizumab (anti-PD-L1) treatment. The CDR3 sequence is CASSYESNYEQYF. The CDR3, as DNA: TGCGCCAGCAGCTATGAGTCTAACTACGAGCAGTACTTC.